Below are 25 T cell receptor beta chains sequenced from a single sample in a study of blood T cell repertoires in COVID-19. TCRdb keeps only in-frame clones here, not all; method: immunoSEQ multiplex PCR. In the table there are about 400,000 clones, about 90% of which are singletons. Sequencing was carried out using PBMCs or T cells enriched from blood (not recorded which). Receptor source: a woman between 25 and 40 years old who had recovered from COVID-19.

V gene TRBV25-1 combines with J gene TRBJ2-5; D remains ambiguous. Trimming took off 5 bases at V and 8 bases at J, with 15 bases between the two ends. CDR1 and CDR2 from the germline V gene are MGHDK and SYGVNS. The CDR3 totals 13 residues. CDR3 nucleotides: TGTGCCAGCAGTCCTCCTTCGAGACATACCCAGTACTTC. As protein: CASSPPSRHTQYF.

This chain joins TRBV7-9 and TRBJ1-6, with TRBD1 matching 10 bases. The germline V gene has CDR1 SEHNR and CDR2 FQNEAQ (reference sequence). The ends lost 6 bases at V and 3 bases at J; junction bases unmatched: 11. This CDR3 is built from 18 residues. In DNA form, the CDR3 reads TGTGCCAGCAGGGGGAGAAAGGGACAGGGGCTCTATAATTCACCCCTCCACTTT. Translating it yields CASRGRKGQGLYNSPLHF.

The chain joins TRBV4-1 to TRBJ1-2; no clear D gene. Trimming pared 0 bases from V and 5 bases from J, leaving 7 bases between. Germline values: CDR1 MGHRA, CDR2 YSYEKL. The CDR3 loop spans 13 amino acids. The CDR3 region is CASSQDLRYGYTF. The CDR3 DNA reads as TGCGCCAGCAGCCAAGATCTCAGATATGGCTACACCTTC.

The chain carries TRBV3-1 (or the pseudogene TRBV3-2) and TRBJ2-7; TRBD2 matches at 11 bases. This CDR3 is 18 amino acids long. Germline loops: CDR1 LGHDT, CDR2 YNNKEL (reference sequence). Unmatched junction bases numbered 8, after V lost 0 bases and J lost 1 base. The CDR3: CASSQDGLAGGRSYEQYF. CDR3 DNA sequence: TGTGCCAGCAGCCAAGATGGCTTAGCGGGGGGGCGGTCCTACGAGCAGTACTTC.

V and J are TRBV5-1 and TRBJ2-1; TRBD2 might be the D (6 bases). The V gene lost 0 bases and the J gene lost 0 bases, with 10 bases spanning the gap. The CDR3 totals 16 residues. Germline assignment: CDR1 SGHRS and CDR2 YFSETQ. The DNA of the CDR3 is TGCGCCAGCAGCTTGGCGTTAGCGGTCTCCTACAATGAGCAGTTCTTC. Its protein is CASSLALAVSYNEQFF.

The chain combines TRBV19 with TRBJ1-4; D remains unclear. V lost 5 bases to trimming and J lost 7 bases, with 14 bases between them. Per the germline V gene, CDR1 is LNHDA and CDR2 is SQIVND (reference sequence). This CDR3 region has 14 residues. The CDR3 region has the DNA TGTGCCAGTAGTTTGGAGGGCTCGTCTGAAAAACTGTTTTTT. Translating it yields CASSLEGSSEKLFF.

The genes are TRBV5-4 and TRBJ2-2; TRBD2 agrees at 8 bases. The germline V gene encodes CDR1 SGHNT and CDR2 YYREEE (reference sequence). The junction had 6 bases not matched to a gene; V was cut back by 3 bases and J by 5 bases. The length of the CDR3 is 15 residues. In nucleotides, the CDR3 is TGTGCCAGCAGCTCGGGACTAGTTGGGACCGGGGAGCTGTTTTTT. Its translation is CASSSGLVGTGELFF. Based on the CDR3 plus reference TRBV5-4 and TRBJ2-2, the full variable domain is ETGVTQSPTHLIKTRGQQVTLRCSSQSGHNTVSWYQQALGQGPQFIFQYYREEENGRGNFPPRFSGLQFPNYSSELNVNALELDDSALYLCASSSGLVGTGELFFGEGSRLTVL.

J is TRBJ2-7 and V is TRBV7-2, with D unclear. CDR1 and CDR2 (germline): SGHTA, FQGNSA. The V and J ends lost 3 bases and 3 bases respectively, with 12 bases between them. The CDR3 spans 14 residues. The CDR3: CASSFSSTNYEQYF. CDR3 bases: TGTGCCAGCAGCTTTAGTTCCACGAACTACGAGCAGTACTTC. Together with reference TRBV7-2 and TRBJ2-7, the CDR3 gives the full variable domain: GAGVSQSPSNKVTEKGKDVELRCDPISGHTALYWYRQSLGQGLEFLIYFQGNSAPDKSGLPSDRFSAERTGGSVSTLTIQRTQQEDSAVYLCASSFSSTNYEQYFGPGTRLTVT.

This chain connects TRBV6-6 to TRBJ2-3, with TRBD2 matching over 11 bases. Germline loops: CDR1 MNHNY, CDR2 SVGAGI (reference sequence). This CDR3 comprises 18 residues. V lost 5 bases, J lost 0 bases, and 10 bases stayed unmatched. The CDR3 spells CASSPTLGTSGSTDTQYF. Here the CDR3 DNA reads TGTGCCAGCAGTCCAACCCTCGGGACTAGCGGAAGCACAGATACGCAGTATTTT.

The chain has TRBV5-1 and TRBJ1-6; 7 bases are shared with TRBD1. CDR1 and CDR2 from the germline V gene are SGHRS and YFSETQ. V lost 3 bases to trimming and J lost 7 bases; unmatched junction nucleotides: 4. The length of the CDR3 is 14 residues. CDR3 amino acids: CASSWTGRNSPLHF. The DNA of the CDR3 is TGCGCCAGCAGCTGGACAGGTCGGAATTCACCCCTCCACTTT.

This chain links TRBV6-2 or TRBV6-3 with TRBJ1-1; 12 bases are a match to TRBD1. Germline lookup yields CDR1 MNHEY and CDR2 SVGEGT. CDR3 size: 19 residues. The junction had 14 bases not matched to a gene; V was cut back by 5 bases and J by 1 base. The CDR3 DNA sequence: TGTGCCAGCAGTAACGCAGGGGTGGGGACAGGGGGCCCGAACACTGAAGCTTTCTTT. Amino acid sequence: CASSNAGVGTGGPNTEAFF.

CDR3 in amino acids: CASASAGGPVNEQFF. CDR3 coding DNA: TGTGCCAGCGCCTCTGCGGGAGGGCCGGTTAATGAGCAGTTCTTC. The chain couples TRBV28 to TRBJ2-1; 9 positions agree with TRBD2. The V gene end was trimmed by 8 bases and the J gene end by 7 bases; junction bases not matched to a gene: 12. Germline V lookup: CDR1 MDHEN, CDR2 SYDVKM. CDR3 length equals 15 residues.

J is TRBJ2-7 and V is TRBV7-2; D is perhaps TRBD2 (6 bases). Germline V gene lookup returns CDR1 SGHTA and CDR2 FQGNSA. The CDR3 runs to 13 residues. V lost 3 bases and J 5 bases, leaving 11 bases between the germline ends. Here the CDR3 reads CASSLGGRDEQYF. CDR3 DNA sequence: TGTGCCAGCAGCTTGGGGGGAAGGGACGAGCAGTACTTC.

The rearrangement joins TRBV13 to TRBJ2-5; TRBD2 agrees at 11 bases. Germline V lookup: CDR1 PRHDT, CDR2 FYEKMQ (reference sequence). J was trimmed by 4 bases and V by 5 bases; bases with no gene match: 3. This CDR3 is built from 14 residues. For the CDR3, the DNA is TGTGCCAGCAGCCTCGGACTAGCGGGAGAGACCCAGTACTTC. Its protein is CASSLGLAGETQYF. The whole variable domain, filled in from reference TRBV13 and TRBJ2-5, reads AAGVIQSPRHLIKEKRETATLKCYPIPRHDTVYWYQQGPGQDPQFLISFYEKMQSDKGSIPDRFSAQQFSDYHSELNMSSLELGDSALYFCASSLGLAGETQYFGPGTRLLVL.

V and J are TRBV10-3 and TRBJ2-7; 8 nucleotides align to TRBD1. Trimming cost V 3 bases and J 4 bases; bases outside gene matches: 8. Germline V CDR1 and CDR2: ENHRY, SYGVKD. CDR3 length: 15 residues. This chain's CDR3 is CAISDQRDRLYEQYF. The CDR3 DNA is TGTGCCATCAGTGATCAACGGGACAGGCTTTACGAGCAGTACTTC.

In nucleotides, the CDR3 is TGTGCCAGCAGCCAAGCGGGAGTCCTTCAATATTCCTCCTACAATGAGCAGTTCTTC. It yields the protein CASSQAGVLQYSSYNEQFF. The rearrangement links TRBV14 to TRBJ2-1; D perhaps matches TRBD2 (6 bases). The V end was cut by 1 base, the J end by 0 bases, with 19 bases between. Germline values: CDR1 SGHDN, CDR2 FVKESK. CDR3 length: 19 amino acids.

The CDR3 coding sequence is TGCGCCAGCAGTATTTCGGGGAACACCGGGGAGCTGTTTTTT. It specifies CASSISGNTGELFF. The chain carries TRBV10-1 and TRBJ2-2; the D is unclear. Germline-derived CDR1 and CDR2 are WNHNN and SYGVQD (reference sequence). Trimming stripped 5 bases from V and 1 base from J, with 8 bases between. The CDR3 loop spans 14 amino acids.

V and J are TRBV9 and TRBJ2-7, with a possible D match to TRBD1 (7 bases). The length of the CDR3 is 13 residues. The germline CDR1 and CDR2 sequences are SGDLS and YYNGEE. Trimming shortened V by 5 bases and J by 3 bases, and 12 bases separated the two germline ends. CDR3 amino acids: CASSAGQNYEQYF. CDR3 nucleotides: TGTGCCAGCAGTGCGGGACAGAACTACGAGCAGTACTTC.

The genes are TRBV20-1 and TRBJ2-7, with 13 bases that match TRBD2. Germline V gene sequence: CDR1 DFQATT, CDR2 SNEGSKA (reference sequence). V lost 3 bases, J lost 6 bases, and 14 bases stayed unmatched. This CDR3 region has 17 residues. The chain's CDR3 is CSASGLAGDSGEGEQYF. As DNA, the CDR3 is TGCAGTGCTAGTGGACTAGCGGGAGATAGCGGAGAAGGCGAGCAGTACTTC.

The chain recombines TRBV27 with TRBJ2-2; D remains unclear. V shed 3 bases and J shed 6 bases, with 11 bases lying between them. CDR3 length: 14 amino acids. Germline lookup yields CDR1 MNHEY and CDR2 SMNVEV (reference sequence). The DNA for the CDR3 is TGTGCCAGCAGTTTTGCAGTCGAGGCCGGGGAGCTGTTTTTT. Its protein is CASSFAVEAGELFF.

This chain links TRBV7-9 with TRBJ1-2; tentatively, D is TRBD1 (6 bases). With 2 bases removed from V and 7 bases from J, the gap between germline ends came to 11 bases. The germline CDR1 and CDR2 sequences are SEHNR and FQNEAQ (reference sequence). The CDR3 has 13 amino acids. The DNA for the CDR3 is TGTGCCAGCAGCTTACTAGGGACATCTGGCTACACCTTC. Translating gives CASSLLGTSGYTF.

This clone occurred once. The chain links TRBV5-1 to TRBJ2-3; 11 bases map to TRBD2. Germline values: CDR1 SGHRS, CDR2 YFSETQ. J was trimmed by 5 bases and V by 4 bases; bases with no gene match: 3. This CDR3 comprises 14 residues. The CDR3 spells CASSGGTSGDTQYF. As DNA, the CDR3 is TGCGCCAGCAGCGGAGGGACTAGCGGAGATACGCAGTATTTT.

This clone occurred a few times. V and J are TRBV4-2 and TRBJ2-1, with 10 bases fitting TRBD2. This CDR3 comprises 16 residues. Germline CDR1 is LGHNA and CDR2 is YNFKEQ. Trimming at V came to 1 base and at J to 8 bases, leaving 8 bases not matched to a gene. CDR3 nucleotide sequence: TGTGCCAGCAGCCAAGGGTTACAGCGGGAGGGTCATGAGCAGTTCTTC. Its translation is CASSQGLQREGHEQFF.

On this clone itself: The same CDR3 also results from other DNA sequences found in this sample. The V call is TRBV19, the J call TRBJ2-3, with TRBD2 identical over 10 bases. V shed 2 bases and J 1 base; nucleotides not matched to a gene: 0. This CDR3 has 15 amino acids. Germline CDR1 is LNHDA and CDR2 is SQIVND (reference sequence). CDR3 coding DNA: TGTGCCAGTAGTATACTAGCGGGGGGCACAGATACGCAGTATTTT. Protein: CASSILAGGTDTQYF.

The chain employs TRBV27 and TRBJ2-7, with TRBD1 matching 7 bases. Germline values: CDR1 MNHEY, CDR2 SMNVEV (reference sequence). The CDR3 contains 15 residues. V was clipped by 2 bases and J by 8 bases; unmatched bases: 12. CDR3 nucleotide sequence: TGTGCCAGCAGTTTAGACGGGACAGTCTACGATAAGCAGTACTTC. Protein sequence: CASSLDGTVYDKQYF.